This T cell receptor (beta chain) was observed in a study of regulatory T cells in long-lasting Graves disease. This CDR3 contains 14 residues. The germline CDR1 and CDR2 sequences are MNHEY and SMNVEV (reference sequence). V was trimmed by 2 bases and J by 2 bases, leaving 10 bases between them. iRepertoire HTBI primers and Arm-PCR of CDR3 regions built TCR beta libraries. TCRdb re-called the multiplex PCR reads with MiXCR, one entry per CDR3 protein. The table records 450,000 to 600,000 distinct CDR3 sequences, 15% to 20% of them present only once. Time point given: newly diagnosed GD, antithyroid drugs for less than 3 months. PBMCs were the source of the RNA used for TCR sequencing. The sample was also linked to a second study, of T cells in Graves' hyperthyroidism and ophthalmopathy.

This receptor was obtained from a man in his forties or fifties with Graves disease. This material consisted of peripheral blood mononuclear cells (PBMCs), taken at new diagnosis, from a patient treated with antithyroid drugs. The genes are TRBV27 and TRBJ2-7; D call uncertain. This CDR3 reads CASSLQSQAYEQYF. The CDR3 DNA reads as TGTGCCAGCAGTTTACAAAGTCAAGCCTACGAGCAGTACTTC.